The 24 T cell receptor beta chains reported below all come from one sample, sequenced in a study of identifying expanded T cells in peripheral blood (dated by TCRdb to 2018 to 2020). Preparation of the library involved the immunoSEQ multiplex PCR assay. TCRdb took over this immuneACCESS table, retaining in-frame rearrangements with V and J assigned. Such tables are incomplete; in checked studies, under half of the missing clones stem from an unresolved V gene, and the remainder is unexplained. The sample table lists over 100,000 clones, around 89% of them with a count of one. 7.5% to 10% of the sample is in the top ten clones. The specimen was blood. These receptors were collected from a person between 18 and 75 years old in good health.

CDR3 protein: CASSSGTSGGSTETQYF. The CDR3 DNA follows: TGTGCCAGCAGCTCTGGGACTAGCGGGGGGTCGACGGAGACCCAGTACTTC. The V call is TRBV13, the J call TRBJ2-5; 15 bases align to TRBD2. V gave up 4 bases and J gave up 5 bases; unmatched junction bases: 8. This CDR3 comprises 17 residues. Germline values: CDR1 PRHDT, CDR2 FYEKMQ (reference sequence).

The J gene is TRBJ2-2, the V gene TRBV27, with D tentatively TRBD2 (6 bases). CDR1 is MNHEY and CDR2 is SMNVEV in the germline V gene (reference sequence). Trimming took off 8 bases at V and 3 bases at J, with 13 bases between the two ends. The CDR3 has 14 amino acids. CDR3 nucleotides: TGTGCCAGCCTCTCGGGGGATGACACCGGGGAGCTGTTTTTT. This encodes CASLSGDDTGELFF.

There are a few counts of this clone. This chain uses TRBV14 with TRBJ1-1; D unresolved. This CDR3 spans 13 amino acids. Germline CDR1 reads SGHDN; CDR2 reads FVKESK. V was clipped by 2 bases and J by 3 bases, with 7 bases between them. The CDR3 spells CASSQLQYTEAFF. The CDR3 DNA sequence: TGTGCCAGCAGCCAATTGCAGTACACTGAAGCTTTCTTT.

The V call is TRBV14, the J call TRBJ1-2; D gene ambiguous. Germline values: CDR1 SGHDN, CDR2 FVKESK. V was cut by 0 bases and J by 7 bases, with 15 bases left in between. The CDR3 loop spans 15 amino acids. CDR3: CASSQDFWNYGGYTF. The CDR3 nucleotides read TGTGCCAGCAGCCAAGATTTTTGGAACTACGGTGGCTACACCTTC.

The chain combines TRBV7-2 with TRBJ2-1; TRBD2 matches at 8 bases. Germline V gene data show CDR1 as SGHTA and CDR2 as FQGNSA. V lost 5 bases to trimming and J lost 1 base; unmatched junction nucleotides: 10. CDR3 length equals 17 residues. This CDR3 reads CASSPGGLAASYNEQFF. In DNA form, the CDR3 reads TGTGCCAGCAGCCCCGGAGGACTAGCCGCATCCTACAATGAGCAGTTCTTC.

The V call is TRBV18, the J call TRBJ1-1; 7 bases map to TRBD1. Looked up from germline, CDR1 is KGHSH and CDR2 is LQKENI. With V trimmed by 4 bases and J by 1 base, 6 bases remained unmatched. The CDR3 runs to 15 residues. As DNA, the CDR3 is TGTGCCAGCTCACTCACTGACAGGGCGAACACTGAAGCTTTCTTT. It translates to CASSLTDRANTEAFF.

The gene calls are TRBV5-1 and TRBJ2-7; D remains unclear. The germline V and J ends were trimmed by 1 base and 6 bases, with 17 bases remaining between them. The CDR3 has 15 residues. The germline V gene encodes CDR1 SGHRS and CDR2 YFSETQ. CDR3 region: CASSLSPQRRAEQYF. In DNA form, the CDR3 reads TGCGCCAGCAGCTTGTCTCCCCAACGAAGGGCCGAGCAGTACTTC.

This clone was detected once. This chain connects TRBV19 to TRBJ1-6; 9 bases match TRBD1. This CDR3 contains 14 residues. CDR1 LNHDA and CDR2 SQIVND come from the germline V gene (reference sequence). The trim removed 5 bases at V and 9 bases at J, leaving 5 bases unmatched. The CDR3 bases are TGTGCCAGTAGTGAACAGGGGGCAGGTTCACCCCTCCACTTT. It codes for CASSEQGAGSPLHF.

Here the CDR3 DNA reads TGCGCCAGCAGTCCGGGGACGGACCAGCCCCAGCATTTT. As protein: CASSPGTDQPQHF. The chain has TRBV23-1 and TRBJ1-5; a possible D gene is TRBD1 (5 bases). TRBV23-1 is annotated as an ORF whose role is uncertain. With 4 bases removed from V and 7 bases from J, the gap between germline ends came to 11 bases. CDR3 length: 13 residues.

The CDR3 loop reads CASSLSLAGGVEQYF. CDR3 DNA sequence: TGTGCCAGCAGCTTAAGCCTAGCGGGAGGGGTCGAGCAGTACTTC. This sequence joins TRBV7-3 and TRBJ2-7; 12 bases are a match to TRBD2. Looked up from germline, CDR1 is SGHTA and CDR2 is FQGTGA. The V and J ends lost 1 base and 6 bases, in that order; junction bases with no gene match: 4. CDR3 size: 15 residues.

This chain links TRBV30 with TRBJ2-5; D is perhaps TRBD1 (6 bases). V dropped 4 bases and J dropped 2 bases, with 14 bases sitting between them. CDR3 length: 14 amino acids. Germline CDR1 GTSNPN, CDR2 SVGIG (reference sequence). The DNA for the CDR3 is TGTGCCTGGACCAGGGGTGTAGCACAAGAGACCCAGTACTTC. It translates to CAWTRGVAQETQYF.

V gene TRBV6-1 combines with J gene TRBJ1-3; TRBD1 aligns across 9 bases. Germline V CDR1 and CDR2: MNHNS, SASEGT. CDR3 length: 15 residues. Trimming took 10 bases from V and 4 from J; bases not matched to a gene: 11. CDR3 sequence (DNA): TGTGCCACCTTAAACAGGGGGCTAGGGGGAAACACCATATATTTT. Protein sequence: CATLNRGLGGNTIYF.

This chain links TRBV5-5 with TRBJ1-6; D is uncertain. CDR3 length: 14 amino acids. The ends were cut back, 0 bases at V and 7 bases at J, with 8 bases in the middle. In germline, CDR1 is SGHKS, CDR2 YYEKEE (reference sequence). The CDR3 protein is CASSLGSVNSPLHF. For the CDR3, the DNA is TGTGCCAGCAGCTTGGGGTCGGTAAATTCACCCCTCCACTTT.

The genes are TRBV15 and TRBJ2-7, with D possibly matching TRBD1 (6 bases). V was shortened by 0 bases and J by 1 base, with 7 bases between the two germline ends. The CDR3 spans 14 residues. Germline-derived CDR1 and CDR2 are LNHNV and YYDKDF (reference sequence). Written as DNA, the CDR3 is TGTGCCACCAGCAGAGAAGGACAGTCCTACGAGCAGTACTTC. Translated: CATSREGQSYEQYF.

The table lists this clone with a few counts. The chain links TRBV4-3 to TRBJ2-4; D is perhaps TRBD1 (8 bases). This CDR3 spans 14 amino acids. Germline CDR1 and CDR2: LGHNA and YSLEER. V was clipped by 1 base and J by 9 bases, with 13 bases between them. The CDR3 loop reads CASSQVTGGGIQYF. The CDR3 nucleotides are TGCGCCAGCAGCCAAGTAACAGGGGGGGGCATTCAGTACTTC.

The J gene is TRBJ2-7, the V gene TRBV9; possible D gene TRBD2, 6 bases. Germline CDR1 is SGDLS and CDR2 is YYNGEE. Trimming removed 4 bases from V and 3 bases from J, with 17 bases in between. This CDR3 comprises 15 residues. The CDR3 loop reads CASSPSPTGDYEQYF. CDR3 coding DNA: TGTGCCAGCAGCCCAAGTCCCACGGGAGACTACGAGCAGTACTTC. Full variable domain (rest looked up from reference TRBV9 and TRBJ2-7): DSGVTQTPKHLITATGQRVTLRCSPRSGDLSVYWYQQSLDQGLQFLIQYYNGEERAKGNILERFSAQQFPDLHSELNLSSLELGDSALYFCASSPSPTGDYEQYFGPGTRLTVT.

J is TRBJ1-1 and V is TRBV15; D is unresolved. CDR3 length equals 16 residues. Trimming took off 1 base at V and 3 bases at J, with 15 bases between the two ends. Germline lookup yields CDR1 LNHNV and CDR2 YYDKDF (reference sequence). The DNA for the CDR3 is TGTGCCACCAGCAGAGTTAGTGGCAGCCAAGACACTGAAGCTTTCTTT. This sequence encodes CATSRVSGSQDTEAFF. Full variable domain (rest looked up from reference TRBV15 and TRBJ1-1): DAMVIQNPRYQVTQFGKPVTLSCSQTLNHNVMYWYQQKSSQAPKLLFHYYDKDFNNEADTPDNFQSRRPNTSFCFLDIRSPGLGDTAMYLCATSRVSGSQDTEAFFGQGTRLTVV.

This CDR3 reads CASSIETGGRPDTQYF. CDR3 DNA: TGTGCCAGTAGTATCGAAACGGGAGGTCGCCCAGATACGCAGTATTTT. The rearrangement joins TRBV19 to TRBJ2-3, with 7 bases identical to TRBD2. The CDR3 has 16 amino acids. J gave up 4 bases and V 3 bases, and 10 bases lay outside the gene matches. The germline gives CDR1 LNHDA, CDR2 SQIVND (reference sequence).

This clone was recorded a few times. The chain uses TRBV2 and TRBJ2-3; D not certain. Germline V gene lookup returns CDR1 SNHLY and CDR2 FYNNEI. V lost 2 bases to trimming and J lost 2 bases, with 11 bases between them. This CDR3 is 15 amino acids long. The CDR3: CASSEQDPNTDTQYF. As DNA, the CDR3 is TGTGCCAGCAGTGAACAGGATCCCAACACAGATACGCAGTATTTT.

This sequence joins TRBV7-9 and TRBJ2-3; 7 bases match TRBD1. Germline assignment: CDR1 SEHNR and CDR2 FQNEAQ (reference sequence). This CDR3 has 13 residues. J gave up 11 bases and V 3 bases, and 8 bases lay outside the gene matches. The CDR3 here is CASSFDRVSKQYF. The CDR3 coding sequence is TGTGCCAGCAGCTTCGACAGGGTTTCAAAGCAGTATTTT.

This sequence joins TRBV10-3 and TRBJ2-3; D is unresolved. V was trimmed by 6 bases and J by 0 bases, leaving 4 bases between them. This CDR3 has 12 amino acids. Germline-derived CDR1 and CDR2 are ENHRY and SYGVKD. The CDR3: CAISTSTDTQYF. CDR3 nucleotide sequence: TGTGCCATCAGCACTAGCACAGATACGCAGTATTTT.

The chain combines TRBV18 with TRBJ2-1, with TRBD2 identical over 11 bases. After removal of 3 bases from V and 5 bases from J, the junction contained 9 bases not matched to a gene. CDR1 and CDR2 from the germline V gene are KGHSH and LQKENI. The CDR3 covers 17 residues. The CDR3 reads CASSPGSGRAKNNEQFF. In DNA, the CDR3 is TGTGCCAGCTCACCGGGTAGCGGGAGGGCCAAAAACAATGAGCAGTTCTTC.

The genes are TRBV19 and TRBJ2-5, with TRBD1 matching over 7 bases. Trimming removed 8 bases from V and 4 bases from J; junction bases left unmatched: 10. CDR1 is LNHDA, CDR2 SQIVND, per germline (reference sequence). The CDR3 totals 14 residues. This CDR3 reads CASSQERGRETQYF. Here the CDR3 DNA reads TGTGCCAGTTCTCAGGAGAGGGGGCGAGAGACCCAGTACTTC.

The chain uses TRBV5-1 and TRBJ1-4; D perhaps matches TRBD1 (6 bases). Trimming shortened V by 0 bases and J by 8 bases, and 11 bases separated the two germline ends. CDR3 length: 14 amino acids. The germline V gene encodes CDR1 SGHRS and CDR2 YFSETQ. The CDR3 protein is CASSLAGGEEKLFF. The CDR3 DNA is TGCGCCAGCAGCTTGGCTGGGGGCGAAGAAAAACTGTTTTTT.